Below, 28 T cell receptor beta chains from the same sample are listed, as sequenced in a study of cytomegalovirus exposure and HLA in healthy donors. Primers for the PCR totalled 60 Vbeta and 13 Jbeta. Sequencing used immunoSEQ multiplex PCR; TCRdb keeps in-frame clones, though not all of them. The sample lists 140,000 to 150,000 clones, around 84% occurring once. Input material: PBMCs. The receptors stem from a boy aged 2 to 10 in good health and CMV-seronegative.

The gene calls are TRBV27 and TRBJ2-5, with no clear D. Germline V gene lookup returns CDR1 MNHEY and CDR2 SMNVEV (reference sequence). The CDR3 runs 11 residues. The V end was cut by 10 bases, the J end by 4 bases, with 10 bases between. DNA of the CDR3: TGTGCCACCATGACGGGAGAGACCCAGTACTTC. Translating it yields CATMTGETQYF.

The J gene is TRBJ2-3, the V gene TRBV5-1, with D perhaps matching TRBD1 (6 bases). V was shortened by 0 bases and J by 0 bases, with 8 bases between the two germline ends. The CDR3 is made up of 15 amino acids. Germline values: CDR1 SGHRS, CDR2 YFSETQ. The CDR3 region is CASSLDRASTDTQYF. The CDR3 bases are TGCGCCAGCAGCTTGGACAGGGCGAGCACAGATACGCAGTATTTT. Based on the CDR3 plus reference TRBV5-1 and TRBJ2-3, the full variable domain is KAGVTQTPRYLIKTRGQQVTLSCSPISGHRSVSWYQQTPGQGLQFLFEYFSETQRNKGNFPGRFSGRQFSNSRSEMNVSTLELGDSALYLCASSLDRASTDTQYFGPGTRLTVL.

V usage is TRBV29-1 and J usage is TRBJ2-1; no definite D call. V was shortened by 4 bases and J by 1 base, with 11 bases between the two germline ends. Germline loops: CDR1 SQVTM, CDR2 ANQGSEA. The CDR3 totals 14 residues. CDR3 residues: CSVVLGESYNEQFF. The CDR3 bases are TGCAGCGTTGTTCTCGGAGAGTCCTACAATGAGCAGTTCTTC.

J is TRBJ1-1 and V is TRBV9; D is possibly TRBD1 (5 bases). Trimming removed 3 bases from V and 9 bases from J, with 15 bases in between. The CDR3 covers 13 residues. CDR1 and CDR2 (germline): SGDLS, YYNGEE. The CDR3 here is CASSAPSGKKAFF. The CDR3 DNA sequence: TGTGCCAGCAGCGCTCCGTCAGGGAAGAAAGCTTTCTTT.

The chain has TRBV6-1 and TRBJ2-7; 8 bases map to TRBD1. The germline gives CDR1 MNHNS, CDR2 SASEGT. The trim removed 9 bases at V and 2 bases at J, leaving 6 bases unmatched. The CDR3 is made up of 13 amino acids. The CDR3 nucleotides read TGTGCCAGTAAAGGGACAGGACCCTACGAGCAGTACTTC. Translated: CASKGTGPYEQYF.

This chain links TRBV2 with TRBJ1-1; 8 nucleotides align to TRBD1. After removal of 6 bases from V and 1 base from J, the junction contained 7 bases not matched to a gene. This CDR3 has 15 residues. Per germline, CDR1 SNHLY and CDR2 FYNNEI. As DNA, the CDR3 is TGTGCCAGCAGCGACCTAGGACAGGGGAACACTGAAGCTTTCTTT. It is translated as CASSDLGQGNTEAFF.

The rearrangement uses TRBV10-3 and TRBJ1-1; 7 nucleotides line up with TRBD1. V trimming: 8 bases; J trimming: 1 base; junction bases outside the gene matches: 4. The CDR3 is 13 amino acids. Per germline, CDR1 ENHRY and CDR2 SYGVKD. The CDR3 protein is CAIAQGENTEAFF. The DNA for the CDR3 is TGTGCCATCGCCCAGGGGGAGAACACTGAAGCTTTCTTT.

This chain uses TRBV10-3 with TRBJ1-2; no definite D call. The CDR3 is 11 amino acids. V was pared by 10 bases and J by 5 bases, with 11 bases between. Germline V gene lookup returns CDR1 ENHRY and CDR2 SYGVKD. The DNA for the CDR3 is TGTGCCACGACACGCGGGTATGGCTACACCTTC. Its translation: CATTRGYGYTF.

The chain combines TRBV9 with TRBJ1-5; 7 bases match TRBD1. The CDR3 contains 15 residues. The V gene end was trimmed by 0 bases and the J gene end by 5 bases; junction bases not matched to a gene: 5. The V gene's germline CDR1 is SGDLS and CDR2 YYNGEE. Here the CDR3 DNA reads TGTGCCAGCAGCGTAGGGGGCAGGGGGGATCAGCCCCAGCATTTT. Its protein is CASSVGGRGDQPQHF.

The chain has TRBV28 and TRBJ1-1; tentatively, D is TRBD1 (6 bases). The CDR3 is made up of 15 amino acids. The germline V gene encodes CDR1 MDHEN and CDR2 SYDVKM. The ends were cut back, 5 bases at V and 4 bases at J, with 17 bases in the middle. CDR3 residues: CASSPLYRESTEAFF. The CDR3 region has the DNA TGTGCCAGCAGTCCACTTTACAGGGAGAGCACTGAAGCTTTCTTT.

This chain links TRBV9 with TRBJ2-3; 9 nucleotides line up with TRBD2. CDR1 is SGDLS, CDR2 YYNGEE, per germline. This CDR3 comprises 21 residues. With V trimmed by 0 bases and J by 0 bases, 17 bases remained unmatched. The CDR3 DNA is TGTGCCAGCAGCGTAGCGCATCGGAGGACGTCTAGCGGGGCTAGCACAGATACGCAGTATTTT. It yields the protein CASSVAHRRTSSGASTDTQYF.

The chain links TRBV5-4 to TRBJ1-5; D might be TRBD1 (5 bases). The CDR3 has 17 amino acids. Germline CDR1 reads SGHNT; CDR2 reads YYREEE (reference sequence). V was pared by 4 bases and J by 5 bases, with 22 bases between. The CDR3 here is CASSPIAGRRKDQPQHF. DNA for the CDR3: TGTGCCAGCAGCCCTATCGCGGGACGGAGAAAGGATCAGCCCCAGCATTTT.

This sequence joins TRBV10-1 and TRBJ1-5; no reliable D call. The CDR3 consists of 13 residues. Trimming cost V 5 bases and J 1 base, with 6 bases left between them. CDR1 and CDR2 (germline): WNHNN, SYGVQD (reference sequence). Here the CDR3 DNA reads TGCGCCAGCAGTCCGGGAAGCAATCAGCCCCAGCATTTT. Protein sequence: CASSPGSNQPQHF.

This clone turned up a few times. The V gene is TRBV6-4, the J gene TRBJ1-1, with a possible D match to TRBD1 (6 bases). This CDR3 is built from 13 residues. Trimming removed 6 bases at V and 1 base at J, with 9 bases between. In germline, CDR1 is MRHNA, CDR2 SNTAGT. The CDR3 DNA follows: TGTGCCAGCAGGGAGACAGGGAACACTGAAGCTTTCTTT. Protein product: CASRETGNTEAFF.

The J gene is TRBJ1-5, the V gene TRBV7-9; D unresolved. The CDR3 length is 16 residues. Trimming cost V 1 base and J 7 bases, with 17 bases left between them. Germline-derived CDR1 and CDR2 are SEHNR and FQNEAQ (reference sequence). CDR3 DNA: TGTGCCAGCAGCTTAGATGGCAGCTCCTCCAGGCAGCCCCAGCATTTT. Protein sequence: CASSLDGSSSRQPQHF.

This clone was counted a few times. V and J are TRBV19 and TRBJ1-1; the D is unclear. The CDR3 runs to 15 residues. V lost 3 bases to trimming and J lost 2 bases, with 13 bases between them. CDR1 is LNHDA, CDR2 SQIVND, per germline (reference sequence). This CDR3 reads CASSIPRGVNTEAFF. The CDR3 DNA follows: TGTGCCAGTAGTATCCCACGGGGAGTTAACACTGAAGCTTTCTTT.

The J gene is TRBJ1-2, the V gene TRBV5-4; 7 nucleotides line up with TRBD1. V shed 1 base and J 8 bases; nucleotides not matched to a gene: 11. Per germline, CDR1 SGHNT and CDR2 YYREEE (reference sequence). The length of the CDR3 is 15 residues. In DNA form, the CDR3 reads TGTGCCAGCAGCTTGCCTCGACAGGGACTTTGGGGCTACACCTTC. This codes for CASSLPRQGLWGYTF.

The chain joins TRBV7-2 to TRBJ2-7, with TRBD2 identical over 8 bases. This CDR3 is 16 amino acids long. J lost 1 base, V lost 3 bases, and 8 bases had no gene match. The germline CDR1 and CDR2 sequences are SGHTA and FQGNSA. The CDR3 here is CASSFRGGSRSYEQYF. CDR3 DNA sequence: TGTGCCAGCAGCTTCCGGGGGGGCTCGAGATCCTACGAGCAGTACTTC.

The genes are TRBV4-2 and TRBJ1-5; 8 bases are shared with TRBD1. J gave up 3 bases and V 0 bases, and 16 bases lay outside the gene matches. The CDR3 runs 20 residues. CDR1 LGHNA and CDR2 YNFKEQ come from the germline V gene. The chain's CDR3 is CASSQDEVGTGGFVNQPQHF. The CDR3, as DNA: TGTGCCAGCAGCCAAGATGAAGTGGGTACAGGGGGTTTTGTCAATCAGCCCCAGCATTTT.

V usage is TRBV5-1 and J usage is TRBJ2-5; 9 bases agree with TRBD1. The J segment lost 4 bases and the V segment lost 3 bases, leaving 4 bases of the junction unmatched. The CDR3 runs 14 residues. Per the germline V gene, CDR1 is SGHRS and CDR2 is YFSETQ. The CDR3 DNA reads TGCGCCAGCAGCTCACAGGGGGCGGGAGAGACCCAGTACTTC. Encoded protein: CASSSQGAGETQYF. Drawing the rest from reference TRBV5-1 and TRBJ2-5, the complete variable domain is KAGVTQTPRYLIKTRGQQVTLSCSPISGHRSVSWYQQTPGQGLQFLFEYFSETQRNKGNFPGRFSGRQFSNSRSEMNVSTLELGDSALYLCASSSQGAGETQYFGPGTRLLVL.

This clone has more than one count but fewer than ten. J is TRBJ2-1 and V is TRBV5-1, with 10 bases fitting TRBD2. V shed 3 bases, J shed 6 bases, and the junction held 6 bases outside the gene matches. The CDR3 is 15 residues long. CDR1 and CDR2 (germline): SGHRS, YFSETQ. Here the CDR3 DNA reads TGCGCCAGCAGCTCAACTAGCGGGGCCCCCAATGAGCAGTTCTTC. As protein: CASSSTSGAPNEQFF. Looking up the rest from reference TRBV5-1 and TRBJ2-1 gives the full variable domain: KAGVTQTPRYLIKTRGQQVTLSCSPISGHRSVSWYQQTPGQGLQFLFEYFSETQRNKGNFPGRFSGRQFSNSRSEMNVSTLELGDSALYLCASSSTSGAPNEQFFGPGTRLTVL.

The chain couples TRBV6-5 to TRBJ1-2, with TRBD1 identical over 9 bases. CDR1 is MNHEY and CDR2 is SVGAGI in the germline V gene. The CDR3 is 15 amino acids. After removal of 5 bases from V and 2 bases from J, the junction contained 6 bases not matched to a gene. The CDR3 DNA sequence: TGTGCCAGCAGTCGAACCGGGACAGGGAACTATGGCTACACCTTC. It is translated as CASSRTGTGNYGYTF.

The sample holds one count of this clone. The V and J genes are TRBV7-2 and TRBJ1-5; TRBD1 is a possible D gene (5 bases). The V gene lost 5 bases and the J gene lost 11 bases, with 19 bases spanning the gap. This CDR3 comprises 14 residues. Per the germline V gene, CDR1 is SGHTA and CDR2 is FQGNSA. CDR3: CASSPGKWVEAQHF. CDR3 nucleotides: TGTGCCAGCAGCCCAGGGAAGTGGGTGGAAGCCCAGCATTTT.

The chain recombines TRBV6-6 with TRBJ2-7; unclear D gene. Trimming shortened V by 5 bases and J by 4 bases, and 15 bases separated the two germline ends. Germline values: CDR1 MNHNY, CDR2 SVGAGI (reference sequence). The CDR3 runs to 14 residues. CDR3 sequence: CASSERTLFYEQYF. Written as DNA, the CDR3 is TGTGCCAGCAGTGAGCGAACTCTATTTTACGAGCAGTACTTC.

The chain joins TRBV15 to TRBJ2-5; a possible D gene is TRBD2 (5 bases). In germline, CDR1 is LNHNV, CDR2 YYDKDF (reference sequence). The CDR3 runs to 15 residues. V shed 0 bases and J shed 3 bases, with 11 bases lying between them. This chain's CDR3 is CATSRDSPGEETQYF. The DNA for the CDR3 is TGTGCCACCAGCAGAGATTCCCCCGGGGAAGAGACCCAGTACTTC.

The chain links TRBV27 to TRBJ1-5, with D perhaps TRBD1 (5 bases). The CDR3 sequence is 15 residues long. CDR1 is MNHEY, CDR2 SMNVEV, per germline (reference sequence). V lost 4 bases and J 1 base, leaving 11 bases between the germline ends. The CDR3 sequence is CASSYSGGSNQPQHF. CDR3 nucleotides: TGTGCCAGCAGTTACTCCGGGGGGAGCAATCAGCCCCAGCATTTT.

This clone was observed a few times. The chain recombines TRBV6-5 with TRBJ2-5, with a weak D call TRBD1 (6 bases). Trimming took 5 bases from V and 5 from J, leaving 9 bases between them. The CDR3 has 12 residues. Germline values: CDR1 MNHEY, CDR2 SVGAGI. CDR3 loop: CASSHRDETQYF. In DNA, the CDR3 is TGTGCCAGCAGTCACAGGGATGAGACCCAGTACTTC.

This clone appeared a single time. The chain has TRBV6-5 and TRBJ2-7, with D maybe TRBD1 (5 bases). Deletions cut 6 bases from V and 0 bases from J, with 12 bases between. Germline CDR1 reads MNHEY; CDR2 reads SVGAGI. The CDR3 is 14 residues long. This CDR3 reads CASRGRSPSYEQYF. CDR3 in DNA: TGTGCCAGCAGGGGGCGGTCTCCCTCCTACGAGCAGTACTTC.